Following are 18 T cell receptor beta chains from one sample sequenced in a study of early T cells in non-severe SARS-CoV-2 infection. TCRdb reanalysed the 5' RACE reads using MiXCR and keeps one entry per CDR3 protein. The sample contains tens of thousands of distinct CDR3 sequences, 4% to 5.5% of which appear only once. The sample consisted of whole blood. Receptors were obtained from an adult who was a healthcare worker with PCR-confirmed SARS-CoV-2 infection or an uninfected control (not recorded which).

This clonotype ranks as medium-sized. This sequence joins TRBV11-1 and TRBJ2-7; TRBD2 aligns across 10 bases. This CDR3 has 15 amino acids. With V trimmed by 4 bases and J by 2 bases, 5 bases remained unmatched. Germline CDR1 is SGHAT and CDR2 is FQDESV (reference sequence). Written as DNA, the CDR3 is TGTGCCAGCAGCTCCCGGACTAGCGGACCCTACGAGCAGTACTTC. Its protein is CASSSRTSGPYEQYF.

This clonotype was seen ten or more times. This chain connects TRBV18 to TRBJ2-7; tentatively, D is TRBD1 (6 bases). This CDR3 is built from 12 residues. V was trimmed by 3 bases and J by 6 bases, leaving 9 bases between them. CDR1 and CDR2 from the germline V gene are KGHSH and LQKENI. CDR3 nucleotide sequence: TGTGCCAGCTCACCTGGGACACTCGAGCAGTACTTC. Protein: CASSPGTLEQYF.

This clonotype showed up many times. This chain joins TRBV6-2 or TRBV6-3 and TRBJ2-1; 11 positions agree with TRBD1. J gave up 9 bases and V 7 bases, and 17 bases lay outside the gene matches. This CDR3 contains 17 residues. Germline lookup yields CDR1 MNHEY and CDR2 SVGEGT. The CDR3 here is CASIHPWTGGERGEQFF. As DNA, the CDR3 is TGTGCCAGCATCCACCCCTGGACAGGGGGCGAGAGGGGTGAGCAGTTCTTC.

On this clonotype itself: A much bigger clone sits one base away, suggesting this may be a read error. V and J are TRBV6-2 or TRBV6-3 and TRBJ1-1; D gene unclear. From germline, CDR1 is MNHEY and CDR2 SVGEGT. The CDR3 spans 11 residues. CDR3 loop: CAGSLGTEAFF. The DNA for the CDR3 is TGTGCCGGCAGTCTTGGGACTGAAGCTTTCTTT.

This clonotype was detected a few times. The chain joins TRBV29-1 to TRBJ2-1, with 7 positions matching TRBD1. The CDR3 has 13 residues. Per the germline V gene, CDR1 is SQVTM and CDR2 is ANQGSEA. The V and J ends lost 7 bases and 10 bases, in that order; junction bases with no gene match: 13. The CDR3 reads CSAGTAVQWEQFF. The CDR3 DNA reads as TGCAGCGCCGGGACAGCCGTACAATGGGAGCAGTTCTTC.

There are many counts of this clonotype. This chain joins TRBV7-3 and TRBJ2-1; D perhaps matches TRBD1 (5 bases). This CDR3 is built from 12 residues. Germline lookup yields CDR1 SGHTA and CDR2 FQGTGA. V gave up 5 bases and J gave up 9 bases, with 11 bases separating them. Here the CDR3 reads CASSASQGEQFF. The CDR3 coding sequence is TGTGCCAGCAGCGCCTCGCAGGGTGAGCAGTTCTTC. The whole variable domain, filled in from reference TRBV7-3 and TRBJ2-1, reads GAGVSQTPSNKVTEKGKYVELRCDPISGHTALYWYRQSLGQGPEFLIYFQGTGAADDSGLPNDRFFAVRPEGSVSTLKIQRTERGDSAVYLCASSASQGEQFFGPGTRLTVL.

The chain uses TRBV3-1 and TRBJ2-5; no reliable D call. V shed 1 base and J shed 5 bases, with 5 bases lying between them. The germline CDR1 and CDR2 sequences are LGHDT and YNNKEL (reference sequence). This CDR3 is 12 amino acids long. CDR3 DNA: TGTGCCAGCAGCCAAGGATCGGAGACCCAGTACTTC. It codes for CASSQGSETQYF.

This clonotype was detected ten times or more. One junction end disagrees with the germline gene, perhaps due to a read error. The V gene is TRBV10-3, the J gene TRBJ1-6, with TRBD1 as a possible D gene (5 bases). Germline lookup yields CDR1 ENHRY and CDR2 SYGVKD. This CDR3 contains 14 residues. CDR3 protein: CAISARDGNSPLPF. The DNA of the CDR3 is TGTGCCATCAGTGCCCGGGACGGCAATTCACCCCTCCCTTTT.

Within the sample, this clonotype is medium-sized. The rearrangement uses TRBV6-5 and TRBJ2-6, with D perhaps TRBD1 or TRBD2 (5 bases each). The germline CDR1 and CDR2 sequences are MNHEY and SVGAGI. The length of the CDR3 is 15 residues. The germline V and J ends were trimmed by 5 bases and 7 bases, with 15 bases remaining between them. CDR3 amino acids: CASSPRVGEANVLTF. The CDR3 DNA is TGTGCCAGCAGTCCCAGGGTCGGGGAAGCCAACGTCCTGACTTTC.

The V call is TRBV14, the J call TRBJ2-7, with unresolved D. The CDR3 spans 15 residues. V was pared by 1 base and J by 0 bases, with 10 bases between. Germline CDR1 and CDR2: SGHDN and FVKESK. The CDR3 spells CASSQAGLSSYEQYF. In DNA, the CDR3 is TGTGCCAGCAGCCAAGCCGGGTTGAGCTCCTACGAGCAGTACTTC.

This clonotype was picked up many times. At one boundary the junction diverges from the germline segment, which might be a read error. V usage is TRBV7-6 and J usage is TRBJ2-7; TRBD2 agrees at 9 bases. The germline V gene has CDR1 SGHVS and CDR2 FNYEAQ. The CDR3 sequence is 15 residues long. This chain's CDR3 is CASSPSSGTPYGQYF. CDR3 bases: TGTGCCAGCAGCCCTTCTAGCGGGACCCCCTACGGGCAGTACTTC.

This clonotype was seen at least ten times. The chain is built from TRBV6-2 or TRBV6-3 and TRBJ2-7, with a possible D match to TRBD1 (6 bases). Trimming pared 6 bases from V and 5 bases from J, leaving 14 bases between. This CDR3 has 13 residues. Germline loops: CDR1 MNHEY, CDR2 SVGEGT. The chain's CDR3 is CASSKSTGNEQYF. CDR3 DNA sequence: TGTGCCAGCAGCAAATCTACAGGGAACGAGCAGTACTTC.

This clonotype was counted ten times or more. The V and J genes are TRBV6-5 and TRBJ1-4; 12 bases line up with TRBD1. V was clipped by 6 bases and J by 5 bases; unmatched bases: 4. The germline gives CDR1 MNHEY, CDR2 SVGAGI. The length of the CDR3 is 15 residues. The CDR3: CASSRDRGRNEKLFF. DNA of the CDR3: TGTGCCAGCAGCCGGGACAGGGGGCGAAATGAAAAACTGTTTTTT.

This clonotype has just a few counts. The V and J genes are TRBV19 and TRBJ2-3, with D perhaps assigned TRBD1 or TRBD2 (5 bases each). The CDR3 runs to 15 residues. Germline-derived CDR1 and CDR2 are LNHDA and SQIVND (reference sequence). The V end lost 4 bases, the J end lost 5 bases, and 16 bases lay between the germline ends. For the CDR3, the DNA is TGTGCCAGTAGTAAGCGCTCAAAGGGGAGAGATACGCAGTATTTT. As protein: CASSKRSKGRDTQYF. The full variable domain, rest sourced from reference TRBV19 and TRBJ2-3, is DGGITQSPKYLFRKEGQNVTLSCEQNLNHDAMYWYRQDPGQGLRLIYYSQIVNDFQKGDIAEGYSVSREKKESFPLTVTSAQKNPTAFYLCASSKRSKGRDTQYFGPGTRLTVL.

The chain recombines TRBV5-1 with TRBJ1-3, with D possibly TRBD1 on 6 matching bases. V was shortened by 1 base and J by 0 bases, with 17 bases between the two germline ends. The CDR3 contains 18 residues. In germline, CDR1 is SGHRS, CDR2 YFSETQ. CDR3: CASSLSAAGVLSGNTIYF. Here the CDR3 DNA reads TGCGCCAGCAGCTTGTCGGCGGCAGGGGTACTCTCTGGAAACACCATATATTTT. Full variable domain (remainder filled in from reference TRBV5-1 and TRBJ1-3): KAGVTQTPRYLIKTRGQQVTLSCSPISGHRSVSWYQQTPGQGLQFLFEYFSETQRNKGNFPGRFSGRQFSNSRSEMNVSTLELGDSALYLCASSLSAAGVLSGNTIYFGEGSWLTVV.

The chain carries TRBV28 and TRBJ1-1, with D unresolved. From germline, CDR1 is MDHEN and CDR2 SYDVKM. Trimming took 0 bases from V and 1 from J, leaving 6 bases between them. The CDR3 runs 14 residues. The CDR3 region is CASSLWDQNTEAFF. In nucleotides, the CDR3 is TGTGCCAGCAGTTTATGGGATCAGAACACTGAAGCTTTCTTT.

This clonotype was picked up many times. The rearrangement joins TRBV9 to TRBJ1-1; D ambiguous. CDR3 size: 14 residues. With 0 bases removed from V and 1 base from J, the gap between germline ends came to 7 bases. Germline V gene sequence: CDR1 SGDLS, CDR2 YYNGEE. CDR3 DNA: TGTGCCAGCAGCGTAGGGATAGGGAACACTGAAGCTTTCTTT. Its protein product is CASSVGIGNTEAFF.

A few counts support this clonotype. This rearrangement joins TRBV2 to TRBJ2-6; D remains unclear. V lost 4 bases, J lost 4 bases, and 11 bases lay in between. Germline V gives CDR1 SNHLY, CDR2 FYNNEI. The CDR3 covers 15 residues. CDR3 sequence: CASSGKYAGANVLTF. The DNA for the CDR3 is TGTGCCAGCAGTGGGAAATACGCCGGGGCCAACGTCCTGACTTTC. Full variable domain (remainder filled in from reference TRBV2 and TRBJ2-6): EPEVTQTPSHQVTQMGQEVILRCVPISNHLYFYWYRQILGQKVEFLVSFYNNEISEKSEIFDDQFSVERPDGSNFTLKIRSTKLEDSAMYFCASSGKYAGANVLTFGAGSRLTVL.